What follows are 31 T cell receptor beta chains derived from one specimen sequenced in a study of cytomegalovirus exposure and HLA in healthy donors. PCR was performed using 60 Vbeta and 13 Jbeta primers. Assay used: immunoSEQ multiplex PCR; TCRdb lists only in-frame clones, some missing. The table for this sample gives roughly 62,000 clones. The sample was PBMCs. All receptors derive from a male donor in good health and CMV-seronegative.

The V and J genes are TRBV6-5 and TRBJ1-2; D is perhaps TRBD1 (6 bases). This CDR3 has 14 residues. Germline loops: CDR1 MNHEY, CDR2 SVGAGI. Trimming took 6 bases from V and 8 from J, leaving 19 bases between them. This chain's CDR3 is CASSPLDRLGGYTF. The CDR3 bases are TGTGCCAGCAGCCCCCTGGACAGACTGGGAGGCTACACCTTC.

The chain joins TRBV5-1 to TRBJ2-5; D possibly corresponds to TRBD1 (8 bases). Germline CDR1 reads SGHRS; CDR2 reads YFSETQ. The CDR3 is made up of 15 amino acids. V was shortened by 2 bases and J by 4 bases, with 15 bases between the two germline ends. The CDR3 here is CASSLWTGRGETQYF. The CDR3 nucleotides read TGCGCCAGCAGCTTATGGACAGGGAGGGGAGAGACCCAGTACTTC.

V and J are TRBV7-2 and TRBJ1-2, with 8 positions matching TRBD1. Germline CDR1 and CDR2: SGHTA and FQGNSA. With 5 bases clipped from V and 7 bases from J, the junction kept 6 bases outside the gene matches. The CDR3 consists of 13 residues. CDR3 DNA: TGTGCCAGCAGCCAAGGGACAGGCGGTGGCTACACCTTC. The encoded protein is CASSQGTGGGYTF.

Worth noting for this clone: The CDR3 does not close with the conserved phenylalanine or tryptophan, likely indicating a read error. Because the CDR3's place on the DNA is in doubt, the DNA is left out and the CDR3 is given as listed by TCRdb. The gene calls are TRBV28 and TRBJ2-7; the tabulated D call, TRBD2, remains unverified against the DNA. From its first to its last residue, the CDR3 has 13 amino acids. Germline CDR1 is MDHEN and CDR2 is SYDVKM. CDR3 loop: CASSLSGKAAPYL.

The J gene is TRBJ2-5, the V gene TRBV5-4; TRBD2 agrees at 8 bases. This CDR3 is 13 amino acids long. The germline V gene encodes CDR1 SGHNT and CDR2 YYREEE (reference sequence). Germline trimming cut 5 bases from V and 1 base from J; bases unmatched to any gene: 1. For the CDR3, the DNA is TGTGCCAGCAGAACTAGCGGCCAAGAGACCCAGTACTTC. It encodes CASRTSGQETQYF.

The chain recombines TRBV14 with TRBJ2-7; TRBD1 agrees at 9 bases. This CDR3 has 15 residues. CDR1 is SGHDN and CDR2 is FVKESK in the germline V gene. After removal of 6 bases from V and 2 bases from J, the junction contained 8 bases not matched to a gene. The CDR3 DNA reads as TGTGCCAGCAGTCGGACAGGGGTCGCGACCTACGAGCAGTACTTC. Amino acid sequence: CASSRTGVATYEQYF. The full variable domain, its missing parts supplied by reference TRBV14 and TRBJ2-7, is EAGVTQFPSHSVIEKGQTVTLRCDPISGHDNLYWYRRVMGKEIKFLLHFVKESKQDESGMPNNRFLAERTGGTYSTLKVQPAELEDSGVYFCASSRTGVATYEQYFGPGTRLTVT.

The chain joins TRBV18 to TRBJ1-4; TRBD1 might be the D (6 bases). There are 15 residues in the CDR3. Looked up from germline, CDR1 is KGHSH and CDR2 is LQKENI. The V and J ends lost 4 bases and 0 bases respectively, with 9 bases between them. DNA for the CDR3: TGTGCCAGCTCACGGGACATTGCAACTAATGAAAAACTGTTTTTT. Amino acids: CASSRDIATNEKLFF. The full variable domain, completed using reference TRBV18 and TRBJ1-4, is NAGVMQNPRHLVRRRGQEARLRCSPMKGHSHVYWYRQLPEEGLKFMVYLQKENIIDESGMPKERFSAEFPKEGPSILRIQQVVRGDSAAYFCASSRDIATNEKLFFGSGTQLSVL.

The chain recombines TRBV29-1 with TRBJ1-5; D ambiguous. Germline V gives CDR1 SQVTM, CDR2 ANQGSEA. The CDR3 extends over 12 amino acids. The V gene lost 7 bases and the J gene lost 4 bases, with 11 bases spanning the gap. Written as DNA, the CDR3 is TGCAGCGCCCTGACTGGTAATCAGCCCCAGCATTTT. Its translation: CSALTGNQPQHF. The complete variable domain, with remaining parts taken from reference TRBV29-1 and TRBJ1-5, reads SAVISQKPSRDICQRGTSLTIQCQVDSQVTMMFWYRQQPGQSLTLIATANQGSEATYESGFVIDKFPISRPNLTFSTLTVSNMSPEDSSIYLCSALTGNQPQHFGDGTRLSIL.

This chain links TRBV27 with TRBJ1-5, with D possibly being TRBD1 (5 bases). From germline, CDR1 is MNHEY and CDR2 SMNVEV (reference sequence). This CDR3 spans 14 amino acids. Trimming removed 3 bases at V and 3 bases at J, with 9 bases between. In nucleotides, the CDR3 is TGTGCCAGCAGTTTCACAGGAGACAATCAGCCCCAGCATTTT. It is translated as CASSFTGDNQPQHF.

This chain joins TRBV9 and TRBJ2-5, with a tentative D call TRBD1 (7 bases). This CDR3 has 15 amino acids. V lost 0 bases to trimming and J lost 7 bases, with 16 bases between them. CDR1 and CDR2 (germline): SGDLS, YYNGEE. The CDR3 sequence: CASSVDGRGAGTQYF. As DNA, the CDR3 is TGTGCCAGCAGCGTAGATGGCAGGGGGGCGGGGACCCAGTACTTC. The whole variable domain, filled in from reference TRBV9 and TRBJ2-5, reads DSGVTQTPKHLITATGQRVTLRCSPRSGDLSVYWYQQSLDQGLQFLIQYYNGEERAKGNILERFSAQQFPDLHSELNLSSLELGDSALYFCASSVDGRGAGTQYFGPGTRLLVL.

The chain couples TRBV29-1 to TRBJ1-2, with D perhaps matching TRBD1 (5 bases). In germline, CDR1 is SQVTM, CDR2 ANQGSEA. This CDR3 spans 13 amino acids. Between the trimmed V and J ends, which lost 0 bases and 7 bases, there was a span of 12 bases. Written as DNA, the CDR3 is TGCAGCGTTGAAGACACACAGGATCCTGGCTACACCTTC. Encoded protein: CSVEDTQDPGYTF.

The chain combines TRBV19 with TRBJ2-3, with D possibly TRBD2 on 5 matching bases. V was cut by 5 bases and J by 2 bases, with 14 bases left in between. Looked up from germline, CDR1 is LNHDA and CDR2 is SQIVND (reference sequence). This CDR3 has 15 amino acids. The CDR3 nucleotides are TGTGCCAGTAGTCCCCTAGGAGGCCCCACAGATACGCAGTATTTT. This sequence encodes CASSPLGGPTDTQYF.

The chain uses TRBV7-6 and TRBJ2-5, with 8 nucleotides matching TRBD2. The CDR3 is made up of 13 amino acids. J gave up 2 bases and V 8 bases, and 4 bases lay outside the gene matches. The germline V gene encodes CDR1 SGHVS and CDR2 FNYEAQ. The CDR3 nucleotides are TGTGCCAGCGCACGCGGGGGGCAAGAGACCCAGTACTTC. This sequence encodes CASARGGQETQYF.

This rearrangement joins TRBV25-1 to TRBJ2-1; 13 bases align to TRBD2. Germline V lookup: CDR1 MGHDK, CDR2 SYGVNS. The V segment lost 1 base and the J segment 7 bases; nucleotides outside the gene matches: 7. This CDR3 contains 17 residues. CDR3 in DNA: TGTGCCAGCAGTGAATCTCAACTAGCGGGGGGGAGGAATGAGCAGTTCTTC. It is translated as CASSESQLAGGRNEQFF.

The CDR3 loop reads CASNPSGSGFDNEQFF. The CDR3 bases are TGTGCCAGTAACCCTAGCGGGAGCGGATTCGACAATGAGCAGTTCTTC. The chain couples TRBV19 to TRBJ2-1; 10 bases line up with TRBD2. The CDR3 extends over 16 amino acids. Germline trimming cut 7 bases from V and 5 bases from J; bases unmatched to any gene: 11. Germline V gene lookup returns CDR1 LNHDA and CDR2 SQIVND (reference sequence).

The gene calls are TRBV2 and TRBJ2-7; D may be TRBD1 (6 bases). Germline V gene lookup returns CDR1 SNHLY and CDR2 FYNNEI. V shed 7 bases and J shed 2 bases, with 15 bases lying between them. The CDR3 sequence is 14 residues long. CDR3 in amino acids: CASTRTASAYEQYF. The CDR3 bases are TGTGCCAGCACGAGGACAGCCAGCGCCTACGAGCAGTACTTC.

The chain combines TRBV5-1 with TRBJ1-5, with a possible D match to TRBD1 (5 bases). CDR1 and CDR2 (germline): SGHRS, YFSETQ. Trimming shortened V by 0 bases and J by 0 bases, and 7 bases separated the two germline ends. The CDR3 spans 15 residues. CDR3 DNA: TGCGCCAGCAGCTTGGGCGGGGGTAGCAATCAGCCCCAGCATTTT. Amino acids: CASSLGGGSNQPQHF.

The V call is TRBV6-6, the J call TRBJ2-5; D may be TRBD2 (5 bases). The CDR3 is 15 residues long. V gave up 2 bases and J gave up 4 bases, with 14 bases separating them. Germline lookup yields CDR1 MNHNY and CDR2 SVGAGI (reference sequence). CDR3 in DNA: TGTGCCAGCAGTTACGAGGGCGGAAGGCGAGAGACCCAGTACTTC. Translated: CASSYEGGRRETQYF.

V is TRBV19 and J is TRBJ1-5; TRBD1 might be the D (5 bases). Trimming shortened V by 3 bases and J by 7 bases, and 16 bases separated the two germline ends. The CDR3 totals 15 residues. Germline-derived CDR1 and CDR2 are LNHDA and SQIVND (reference sequence). The CDR3 DNA reads as TGTGCCAGTAGTATGTCTTCGATGGGGCAGCAGCCCCAGCATTTT. Protein: CASSMSSMGQQPQHF.

The rearrangement joins TRBV5-1 to TRBJ1-1; D ambiguous. The germline CDR1 and CDR2 sequences are SGHRS and YFSETQ. The CDR3 totals 13 residues. The V and J ends lost 3 bases and 0 bases respectively, with 6 bases between them. This chain's CDR3 is CASSSYMNTEAFF. The CDR3 region has the DNA TGCGCCAGCAGCTCTTATATGAACACTGAAGCTTTCTTT.

The chain links TRBV7-9 to TRBJ2-7; 12 nucleotides line up with TRBD1. V was pared by 3 bases and J by 5 bases, with 8 bases of the junction left unmatched. In germline, CDR1 is SEHNR, CDR2 FQNEAQ (reference sequence). This CDR3 contains 16 residues. The CDR3 is CASSLLGTGGWDEQYF. The CDR3 DNA reads as TGTGCCAGCAGCTTGTTAGGGACAGGGGGCTGGGACGAGCAGTACTTC.

This chain uses TRBV9 with TRBJ1-2; 8 bases align to TRBD1. CDR1 and CDR2 from the germline V gene are SGDLS and YYNGEE. The CDR3 runs 15 residues. V lost 0 bases and J lost 2; bases outside the gene matches: 3. CDR3 in DNA: TGTGCCAGCAGCGTAGACAGGGGGGGCAACTATGGCTACACCTTC. Protein product: CASSVDRGGNYGYTF.

The V gene is TRBV5-8, the J gene TRBJ1-5; TRBD1 aligns across 10 bases. After removal of 0 bases from V and 6 bases from J, the junction contained 3 bases not matched to a gene. The CDR3 runs to 15 residues. The germline CDR1 and CDR2 sequences are SGHTS and YDEGEE. The CDR3, as DNA: TGTGCCAGCAGCTTGGCCGGACAGGGGGGTCAGCCCCAGCATTTT. Translating gives CASSLAGQGGQPQHF.

V is TRBV5-1 and J is TRBJ1-2; 8 bases map to TRBD1. J gave up 7 bases and V 0 bases, and 8 bases lay outside the gene matches. The CDR3 has 15 amino acids. From germline, CDR1 is SGHRS and CDR2 YFSETQ. CDR3 DNA sequence: TGCGCCAGCAGCTTGGAGTACAGGGGGGCTCTTGGCTACACCTTC. Its translation: CASSLEYRGALGYTF.

The chain employs TRBV5-1 and TRBJ2-5, with a tentative D call TRBD2 (6 bases). The length of the CDR3 is 14 residues. V was pared by 0 bases and J by 1 base, with 7 bases between. Germline V gene lookup returns CDR1 SGHRS and CDR2 YFSETQ. The DNA for the CDR3 is TGCGCCAGCAGCTTGGAGCGGGTCCAAGAGACCCAGTACTTC. Amino acid sequence: CASSLERVQETQYF.

The chain is built from TRBV18 and TRBJ2-5; TRBD1 is a possible D gene (5 bases). The CDR3 has 13 residues. With 6 bases removed from V and 2 bases from J, the gap between germline ends came to 10 bases. Germline loops: CDR1 KGHSH, CDR2 LQKENI. The CDR3 sequence is CASSQGRQETQYF. As DNA, the CDR3 is TGTGCCAGCTCGCAGGGCAGGCAAGAGACCCAGTACTTC.

The chain joins TRBV10-3 to TRBJ2-1; D may be TRBD2 (6 bases). CDR1 ENHRY and CDR2 SYGVKD come from the germline V gene. Deletions cut 4 bases from V and 0 bases from J, with 7 bases between. The CDR3 has 14 amino acids. Here the CDR3 reads CAISVGGSYNEQFF. The CDR3, as DNA: TGTGCCATCAGTGTGGGGGGCTCCTACAATGAGCAGTTCTTC.

In the case of this clone: Germline and junction disagree at one end, which may indicate a read error. The chain combines TRBV11-2 with TRBJ2-7; TRBD1 matches at 7 bases. There are 16 residues in the CDR3. Germline V gene sequence: CDR1 SGHAT, CDR2 FQNNGV. The CDR3 sequence: CASSLFTGTEHYKQYF. CDR3 sequence (DNA): TGTGCCAGCAGCTTATTTACAGGGACAGAACACTACAAGCAGTACTTC.

The gene calls are TRBV9 and TRBJ1-2, with 8 positions matching TRBD1. Germline assignment: CDR1 SGDLS and CDR2 YYNGEE. This CDR3 region has 15 residues. Germline trimming cut 2 bases from V and 5 bases from J; bases unmatched to any gene: 8. The chain's CDR3 is CASSVLGQGVYGYTF. The DNA for the CDR3 is TGTGCCAGCAGCGTTCTTGGACAGGGAGTATATGGCTACACCTTC.

The chain couples TRBV2 to TRBJ2-1; D perhaps matches TRBD2 (5 bases). Per germline, CDR1 SNHLY and CDR2 FYNNEI. Trimming took off 2 bases at V and 6 bases at J, with 8 bases between the two ends. This CDR3 spans 13 amino acids. The CDR3 loop is CASSESGVNEQFF. CDR3 nucleotide sequence: TGTGCCAGCAGTGAAAGCGGCGTCAATGAGCAGTTCTTC.

This chain links TRBV10-1 with TRBJ2-1, with 15 bases fitting TRBD2. V lost 7 bases to trimming and J lost 1 base; unmatched junction nucleotides: 5. CDR3 length: 17 residues. Germline V gene lookup returns CDR1 WNHNN and CDR2 SYGVQD (reference sequence). The CDR3 DNA reads as TGCGCCAGCAAAAGGACTAGCGGGGGGGCATCCTACAATGAGCAGTTCTTC. Its translation: CASKRTSGGASYNEQFF.